A selection of T cell receptor beta chains follows, all from one sample in a study of response to subunit inactivated influenza vaccine. Each CDR3 protein is one row after TCRdb ran MiXCR on the RT-PCR reads. The data show 150,000 to 200,000 distinct CDR3 sequences, around 8.8% seen once. The sequencing used non-naive T cells sorted from PBMCs, collected on the day of vaccination. The source of these receptors is a man aged 45-65 years who received an inactivated influenza vaccine. CDR3s include the opening cysteine and the closing phenylalanine or tryptophan. The order of the fields is V gene, J gene, D gene, CDR3 length, clone size, CDR3 protein, CDR3 DNA. A D gene is named only where the DNA matches it firmly. Size tells how often a clone was seen (once, few, many) or the class of an expanded clone, and some rows leave it out.

TRBV6-5	TRBJ1-1	-	16	-	CASSYGQGLMNTEAFF	TGTGCCAGCAGTTACGGGCAGGGTTTAATGAACACTGAAGCTTTCTTT
TRBV12-3/TRBV12-4	TRBJ1-4	-	14	many	CASSLTGTNEKLFF	TGTGCCAGCAGTTTAACGGGAACTAATGAAAAACTGTTTTTT
TRBV2	TRBJ2-1	TRBD1	15	-	CASRKGDSSYNEQFF	TGTGCCAGCAGGAAGGGGGACAGTTCCTACAATGAGCAGTTCTTC
TRBV11-2	TRBJ2-1	-	14	few	CASSPRALNFEQFF	TGTGCCAGCAGCCCCCGGGCTCTCAATTTTGAGCAGTTCTTC
TRBV7-2	TRBJ1-4	TRBD1	17	many	CASSKRTGVRTNEKLFF	TGTGCCAGCAGCAAGAGAACAGGGGTCAGGACTAATGAAAAACTGTTTTTT
TRBV20-1	TRBJ1-6	TRBD1	15	many	CSARGAGTGGSPLHF	TGCAGTGCTAGAGGCGCCGGGACAGGAGGTTCACCCCTCCACTTT
TRBV5-1	TRBJ1-4	TRBD1	16	many	CASSEGQGHLGEKLFF	TGCGCCAGCAGCGAAGGACAGGGGCACCTAGGGGAAAAACTGTTTTTT
TRBV29-1	TRBJ1-1	-	13	-	CSGWQRKNTEAFF	TGCAGCGGGTGGCAGAGAAAGAACACTGAAGCTTTCTTT
TRBV7-9	TRBJ2-7	-	12	-	CASSFRSDEQYF	TGTGCCAGCAGCTTTCGGTCTGACGAGCAGTACTTC
TRBV5-1	TRBJ1-1	TRBD1	20	few	CASSLALPRRDRGLGTEAFF	TGCGCCAGCAGCTTGGCGCTACCCCGGCGGGACAGGGGGCTTGGCACTGAAGCTTTCTTT
TRBV20-1	TRBJ2-1	TRBD2	16	few	CSARASSLAGTYEQFF	TGCAGTGCTAGAGCGTCCTCACTAGCGGGAACCTACGAGCAGTTCTTC
TRBV6-2/TRBV6-3	TRBJ2-1	-	15	few	CASSYSASSRDEQFF	TGTGCCAGCAGTTACTCCGCTTCTAGCCGCGATGAGCAGTTCTTC
TRBV29-1	TRBJ2-2	TRBD1	16	-	CSVEDRRTGNTGELFF	TGCAGCGTTGAAGATCGAAGGACAGGGAACACCGGGGAGCTGTTTTTT
TRBV11-2	TRBJ1-5	-	14	-	CASSPDGIGQPQHF	TGTGCCAGCAGCCCCGACGGAATCGGACAGCCCCAGCATTTT
TRBV20-1	TRBJ2-3	TRBD2	16	-	CSARTTSGRSTDTQYF	TGCAGTGCTAGAACTACTAGCGGGAGAAGCACAGATACGCAGTATTTT
TRBV10-3	TRBJ2-5	TRBD1	15	few	CAISVTTGDRETQYF	TGTGCCATCAGTGTAACAACAGGGGATAGGGAGACCCAGTACTTC
TRBV27	TRBJ1-6	-	14	-	CASSLSIYNSPLHF	TGTGCCAGCAGTTTGAGTATCTATAATTCACCCCTCCACTTT
TRBV7-2	TRBJ2-2	-	14	many	CASTPDPNTGELFF	TGTGCCAGCACCCCCGACCCGAACACCGGGGAGCTGTTTTTT
TRBV20-1	TRBJ2-1	TRBD2	16	few	CSARLRTSGGSNEQFF	TGCAGTGCTAGATTAAGAACTAGCGGGGGGTCCAATGAGCAGTTCTTC
TRBV11-2	TRBJ2-7	-	13	many	CASSLVRGYEQYF	TGTGCCAGCAGCTTAGTACGAGGGTACGAGCAGTACTTC
TRBV15	TRBJ2-6	-	14	many	CATTGNSGANVLTF	TGTGCCACCACAGGTAACTCTGGGGCCAACGTCCTGACTTTC
TRBV6-1	TRBJ2-3	TRBD2	14	few	CASKGLAGPDTQYF	TGTGCCAGCAAGGGACTAGCGGGGCCAGATACGCAGTATTTT
TRBV3-1	TRBJ1-2	-	13	many	CASSQTRGYGYTF	TGTGCCAGCAGCCAAACCAGGGGCTATGGCTACACCTTC
TRBV11-2	TRBJ2-1	TRBD2	13	many	CASSLDLRGLQFF	TGTGCCAGCAGCTTAGATCTGCGGGGGTTACAGTTCTTC
TRBV29-1	TRBJ2-7	-	11	few	CSVEDRALKYF	TGCAGCGTTGAAGATCGGGCCCTGAAGTACTTC
TRBV2	TRBJ2-2	-	14	few	CASSEVVDTGELFF	TGTGCCAGCAGTGAGGTGGTGGACACCGGGGAGCTGTTTTTT
TRBV7-9	TRBJ2-3	-	14	few	CASSPTPSADTQYF	TGTGCCAGCAGCCCAACGCCCTCCGCGGATACGCAGTATTTT
TRBV5-5	TRBJ2-1	-	15	many	CASSLDPSSYNEQFF	TGTGCCAGCAGCCTGGACCCGAGCTCCTACAATGAGCAGTTCTTC
TRBV29-1	TRBJ2-1	TRBD2	14	-	CSARLAGGPYEQFF	TGCAGCGCGAGACTAGCGGGAGGGCCTTATGAGCAGTTCTTC
TRBV20-1	TRBJ2-1	TRBD1	14	-	CSCGVGQGARGQFF	TGCAGCTGTGGGGTAGGACAGGGGGCGAGGGGGCAGTTCTTC
TRBV7-8	TRBJ2-2	-	15	-	CASSPWGLDTGELFF	TGTGCCAGCAGCCCGTGGGGGTTGGACACCGGGGAGCTGTTTTTT
TRBV3-1	TRBJ2-7	-	14	few	CASSLTQNPYEQYF	TGTGCCAGCAGCCTCACGCAGAACCCTTACGAGCAGTACTTC
TRBV20-1	TRBJ2-7	-	12	-	CSASSTNNEQYF	TGCAGTGCTAGTTCGACGAATAACGAGCAGTACTTC
TRBV2	TRBJ1-2	-	14	-	CASIESGALYGYTF	TGTGCCAGCATAGAGTCCGGGGCCTTGTATGGCTACACCTTC
TRBV6-1	TRBJ2-1	-	13	few	CALSNDRNNEQFF	TGTGCCCTATCAAACGACAGAAACAATGAGCAGTTCTTC
TRBV4-2	TRBJ1-2	-	15	few	CASSPQVGEDYGYTF	TGTGCCAGCAGCCCCCAGGTTGGGGAAGACTATGGCTACACCTTC
TRBV12-3/TRBV12-4	TRBJ2-7	TRBD1	12	-	CASSLRGREQYF	TGTGCCAGCAGTTTAAGGGGGCGCGAGCAGTACTTC
TRBV18	TRBJ2-6	-	14	-	CASSPPGETNVLTF	TGTGCCAGCTCACCACCGGGAGAGACCAACGTCCTGACTTTC
TRBV9	TRBJ1-6	-	14	-	CASSVGPKDSPLHF	TGTGCCAGCAGCGTAGGGCCGAAGGATTCACCCCTCCACTTT
TRBV7-2	TRBJ1-3	-	14	-	CASSLGEAGNTIYF	TGTGCCAGCAGCTTAGGGGAGGCCGGAAACACCATATATTTT
TRBV7-8	TRBJ2-2	-	15	-	CASSLRPGVGGELFF	TGTGCCAGCAGCTTAAGACCCGGGGTAGGCGGGGAGCTGTTTTTT
TRBV10-3	TRBJ1-3	-	15	many	CAISNPGVGGNTIYF	TGTGCCATCAGTAACCCCGGGGTTGGAGGAAACACCATATATTTT
TRBV7-2	TRBJ1-3	-	14	few	CASSYRDSGNTIYF	TGTGCCAGCAGCTACAGGGACTCTGGAAACACCATATATTTT
TRBV4-2	TRBJ2-2	TRBD2	17	-	CASSQDLSGGNTGELFF	TGTGCCAGCAGCCAAGATTTGAGCGGGGGGAACACCGGGGAGCTGTTTTTT